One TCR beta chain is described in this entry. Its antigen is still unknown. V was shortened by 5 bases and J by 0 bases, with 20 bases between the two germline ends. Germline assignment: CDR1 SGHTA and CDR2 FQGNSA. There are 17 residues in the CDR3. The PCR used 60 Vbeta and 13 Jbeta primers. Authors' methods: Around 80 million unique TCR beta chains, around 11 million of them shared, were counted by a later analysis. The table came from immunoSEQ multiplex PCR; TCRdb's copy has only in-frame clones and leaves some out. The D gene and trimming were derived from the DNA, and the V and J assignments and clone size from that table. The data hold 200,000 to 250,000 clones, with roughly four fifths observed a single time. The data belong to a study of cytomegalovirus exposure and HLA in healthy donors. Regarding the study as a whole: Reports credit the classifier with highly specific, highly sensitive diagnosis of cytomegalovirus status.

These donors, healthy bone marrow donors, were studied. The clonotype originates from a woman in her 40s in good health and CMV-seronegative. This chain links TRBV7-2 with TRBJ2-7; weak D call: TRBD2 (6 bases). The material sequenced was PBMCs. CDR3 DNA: TGTGCCAGCAGCCACCCCAGTAGGGCGGGGAGCTCCTACGAGCAGTACTTC. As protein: CASSHPSRAGSSYEQYF.